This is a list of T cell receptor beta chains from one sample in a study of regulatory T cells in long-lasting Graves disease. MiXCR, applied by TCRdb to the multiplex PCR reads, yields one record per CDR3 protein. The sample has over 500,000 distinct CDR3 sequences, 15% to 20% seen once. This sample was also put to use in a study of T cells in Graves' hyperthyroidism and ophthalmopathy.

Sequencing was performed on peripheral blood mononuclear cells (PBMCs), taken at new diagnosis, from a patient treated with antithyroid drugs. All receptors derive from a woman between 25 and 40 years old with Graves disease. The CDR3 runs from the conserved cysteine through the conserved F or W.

CASSSGLQILNEQFF | TRBJ2-1 | TRBV5-6
CASSPQGLYTQYF | TRBJ2-3 | TRBV7-2
CASNDRAYEQYF | TRBJ2-7 | TRBV28
CASSTNRISYEQYF | TRBJ2-7 | TRBV13
CASSLGTPRTDTQYF | TRBJ2-3 | TRBV7-2
CASSPTPFNEKLFF | TRBJ1-4 | TRBV12-3/TRBV12-4
CASSLSPGLKYEQYF | TRBJ2-7 | TRBV7-9
CAHRQGANQPQHF | TRBJ1-5 | TRBV6-2/TRBV6-3
CASSPRPLGQGSNTEAFF | TRBJ1-1 | TRBV5-1
CAISAQREVSGEQYF | TRBJ2-3 | TRBV10-3
CSVRGTVNTDTQYF | TRBJ2-3 | TRBV29-1
CASTSGRLGTQYF | TRBJ2-3 | TRBV12-3/TRBV12-4
CASSQVGEWDEQFF | TRBJ2-1 | TRBV4-1
CASSEGFSGLSYEQYF | TRBJ2-7 | TRBV6-2/TRBV6-3
CASSLGPLGSGANVLTF | TRBJ2-6 | TRBV13
CSVEAPGRIPYEQYF | TRBJ2-7 | TRBV29-1
CSAREWVGELVF | TRBJ2-2 | TRBV20-1
CASRPDRGQYQPQHF | TRBJ1-5 | TRBV2
CASSTRVAGHNEQFF | TRBJ2-1 | TRBV9
CSARRDTGTGGFTDTQYF | TRBJ2-3 | TRBV20-1
CASSLLLNQGAFF | TRBJ1-1 | TRBV28
CASSSLILGAGGGTDTQYF | TRBJ2-3 | TRBV6-1
CASSLDGRQGQGYTF | TRBJ1-2 | TRBV7-2
CASRVGQTNTEAFF | TRBJ1-1 | TRBV28
CASSYFRARNEQFF | TRBJ2-1 | TRBV6-5
CASSPTGGIMTEAFF | TRBJ1-1 | TRBV7-9
CASSFPSAGGGDTQYF | TRBJ2-3 | TRBV28
CSATENTEAFF | TRBJ1-1 | TRBV20-1